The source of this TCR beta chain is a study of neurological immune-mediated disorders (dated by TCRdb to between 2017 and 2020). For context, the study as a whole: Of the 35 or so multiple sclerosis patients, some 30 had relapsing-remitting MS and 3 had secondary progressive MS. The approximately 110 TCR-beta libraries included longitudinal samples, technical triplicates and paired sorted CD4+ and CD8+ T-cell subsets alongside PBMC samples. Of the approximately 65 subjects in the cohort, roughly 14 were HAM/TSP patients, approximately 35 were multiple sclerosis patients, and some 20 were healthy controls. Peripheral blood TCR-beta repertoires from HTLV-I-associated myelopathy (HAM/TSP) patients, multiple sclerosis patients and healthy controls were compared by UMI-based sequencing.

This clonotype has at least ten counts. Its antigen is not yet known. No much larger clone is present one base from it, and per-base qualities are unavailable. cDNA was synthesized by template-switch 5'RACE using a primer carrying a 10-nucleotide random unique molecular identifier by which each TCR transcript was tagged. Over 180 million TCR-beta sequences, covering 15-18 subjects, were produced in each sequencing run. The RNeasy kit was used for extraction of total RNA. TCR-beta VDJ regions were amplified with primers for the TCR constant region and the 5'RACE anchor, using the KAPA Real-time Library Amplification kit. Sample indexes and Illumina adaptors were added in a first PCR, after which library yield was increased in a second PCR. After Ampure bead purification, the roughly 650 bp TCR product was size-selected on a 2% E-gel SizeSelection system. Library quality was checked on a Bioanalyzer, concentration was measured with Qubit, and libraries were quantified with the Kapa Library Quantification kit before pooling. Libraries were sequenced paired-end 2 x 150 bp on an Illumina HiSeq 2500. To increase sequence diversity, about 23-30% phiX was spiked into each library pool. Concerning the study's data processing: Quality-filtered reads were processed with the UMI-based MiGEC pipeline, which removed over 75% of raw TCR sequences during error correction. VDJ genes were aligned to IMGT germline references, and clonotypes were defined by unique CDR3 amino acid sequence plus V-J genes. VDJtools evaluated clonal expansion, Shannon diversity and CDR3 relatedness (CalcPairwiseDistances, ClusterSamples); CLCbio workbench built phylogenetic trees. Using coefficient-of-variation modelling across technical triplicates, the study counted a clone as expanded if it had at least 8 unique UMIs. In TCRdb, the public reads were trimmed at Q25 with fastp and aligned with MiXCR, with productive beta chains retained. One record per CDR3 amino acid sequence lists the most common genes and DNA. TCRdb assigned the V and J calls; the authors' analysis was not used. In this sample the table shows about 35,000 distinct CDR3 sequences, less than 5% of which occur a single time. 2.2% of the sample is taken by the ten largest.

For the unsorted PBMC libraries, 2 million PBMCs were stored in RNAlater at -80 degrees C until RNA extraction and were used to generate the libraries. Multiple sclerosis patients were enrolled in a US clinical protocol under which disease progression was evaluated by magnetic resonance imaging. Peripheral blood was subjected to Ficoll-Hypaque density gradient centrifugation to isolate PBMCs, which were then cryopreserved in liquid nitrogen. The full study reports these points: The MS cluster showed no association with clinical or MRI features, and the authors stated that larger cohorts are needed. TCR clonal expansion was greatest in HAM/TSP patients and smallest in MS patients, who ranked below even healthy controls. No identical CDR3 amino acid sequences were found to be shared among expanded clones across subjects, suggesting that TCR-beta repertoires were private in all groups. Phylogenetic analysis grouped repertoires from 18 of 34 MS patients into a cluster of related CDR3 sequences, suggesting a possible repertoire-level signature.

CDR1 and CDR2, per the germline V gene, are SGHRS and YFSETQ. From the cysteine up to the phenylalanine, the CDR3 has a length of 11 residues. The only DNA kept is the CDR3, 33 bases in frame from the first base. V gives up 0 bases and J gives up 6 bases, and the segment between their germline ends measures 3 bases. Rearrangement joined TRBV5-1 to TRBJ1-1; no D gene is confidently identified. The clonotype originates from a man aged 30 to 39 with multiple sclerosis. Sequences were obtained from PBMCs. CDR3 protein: CASSLVPEAFF. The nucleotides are TGCGCCAGCAGCTTGGTACCTGAAGCTTTCTTT.